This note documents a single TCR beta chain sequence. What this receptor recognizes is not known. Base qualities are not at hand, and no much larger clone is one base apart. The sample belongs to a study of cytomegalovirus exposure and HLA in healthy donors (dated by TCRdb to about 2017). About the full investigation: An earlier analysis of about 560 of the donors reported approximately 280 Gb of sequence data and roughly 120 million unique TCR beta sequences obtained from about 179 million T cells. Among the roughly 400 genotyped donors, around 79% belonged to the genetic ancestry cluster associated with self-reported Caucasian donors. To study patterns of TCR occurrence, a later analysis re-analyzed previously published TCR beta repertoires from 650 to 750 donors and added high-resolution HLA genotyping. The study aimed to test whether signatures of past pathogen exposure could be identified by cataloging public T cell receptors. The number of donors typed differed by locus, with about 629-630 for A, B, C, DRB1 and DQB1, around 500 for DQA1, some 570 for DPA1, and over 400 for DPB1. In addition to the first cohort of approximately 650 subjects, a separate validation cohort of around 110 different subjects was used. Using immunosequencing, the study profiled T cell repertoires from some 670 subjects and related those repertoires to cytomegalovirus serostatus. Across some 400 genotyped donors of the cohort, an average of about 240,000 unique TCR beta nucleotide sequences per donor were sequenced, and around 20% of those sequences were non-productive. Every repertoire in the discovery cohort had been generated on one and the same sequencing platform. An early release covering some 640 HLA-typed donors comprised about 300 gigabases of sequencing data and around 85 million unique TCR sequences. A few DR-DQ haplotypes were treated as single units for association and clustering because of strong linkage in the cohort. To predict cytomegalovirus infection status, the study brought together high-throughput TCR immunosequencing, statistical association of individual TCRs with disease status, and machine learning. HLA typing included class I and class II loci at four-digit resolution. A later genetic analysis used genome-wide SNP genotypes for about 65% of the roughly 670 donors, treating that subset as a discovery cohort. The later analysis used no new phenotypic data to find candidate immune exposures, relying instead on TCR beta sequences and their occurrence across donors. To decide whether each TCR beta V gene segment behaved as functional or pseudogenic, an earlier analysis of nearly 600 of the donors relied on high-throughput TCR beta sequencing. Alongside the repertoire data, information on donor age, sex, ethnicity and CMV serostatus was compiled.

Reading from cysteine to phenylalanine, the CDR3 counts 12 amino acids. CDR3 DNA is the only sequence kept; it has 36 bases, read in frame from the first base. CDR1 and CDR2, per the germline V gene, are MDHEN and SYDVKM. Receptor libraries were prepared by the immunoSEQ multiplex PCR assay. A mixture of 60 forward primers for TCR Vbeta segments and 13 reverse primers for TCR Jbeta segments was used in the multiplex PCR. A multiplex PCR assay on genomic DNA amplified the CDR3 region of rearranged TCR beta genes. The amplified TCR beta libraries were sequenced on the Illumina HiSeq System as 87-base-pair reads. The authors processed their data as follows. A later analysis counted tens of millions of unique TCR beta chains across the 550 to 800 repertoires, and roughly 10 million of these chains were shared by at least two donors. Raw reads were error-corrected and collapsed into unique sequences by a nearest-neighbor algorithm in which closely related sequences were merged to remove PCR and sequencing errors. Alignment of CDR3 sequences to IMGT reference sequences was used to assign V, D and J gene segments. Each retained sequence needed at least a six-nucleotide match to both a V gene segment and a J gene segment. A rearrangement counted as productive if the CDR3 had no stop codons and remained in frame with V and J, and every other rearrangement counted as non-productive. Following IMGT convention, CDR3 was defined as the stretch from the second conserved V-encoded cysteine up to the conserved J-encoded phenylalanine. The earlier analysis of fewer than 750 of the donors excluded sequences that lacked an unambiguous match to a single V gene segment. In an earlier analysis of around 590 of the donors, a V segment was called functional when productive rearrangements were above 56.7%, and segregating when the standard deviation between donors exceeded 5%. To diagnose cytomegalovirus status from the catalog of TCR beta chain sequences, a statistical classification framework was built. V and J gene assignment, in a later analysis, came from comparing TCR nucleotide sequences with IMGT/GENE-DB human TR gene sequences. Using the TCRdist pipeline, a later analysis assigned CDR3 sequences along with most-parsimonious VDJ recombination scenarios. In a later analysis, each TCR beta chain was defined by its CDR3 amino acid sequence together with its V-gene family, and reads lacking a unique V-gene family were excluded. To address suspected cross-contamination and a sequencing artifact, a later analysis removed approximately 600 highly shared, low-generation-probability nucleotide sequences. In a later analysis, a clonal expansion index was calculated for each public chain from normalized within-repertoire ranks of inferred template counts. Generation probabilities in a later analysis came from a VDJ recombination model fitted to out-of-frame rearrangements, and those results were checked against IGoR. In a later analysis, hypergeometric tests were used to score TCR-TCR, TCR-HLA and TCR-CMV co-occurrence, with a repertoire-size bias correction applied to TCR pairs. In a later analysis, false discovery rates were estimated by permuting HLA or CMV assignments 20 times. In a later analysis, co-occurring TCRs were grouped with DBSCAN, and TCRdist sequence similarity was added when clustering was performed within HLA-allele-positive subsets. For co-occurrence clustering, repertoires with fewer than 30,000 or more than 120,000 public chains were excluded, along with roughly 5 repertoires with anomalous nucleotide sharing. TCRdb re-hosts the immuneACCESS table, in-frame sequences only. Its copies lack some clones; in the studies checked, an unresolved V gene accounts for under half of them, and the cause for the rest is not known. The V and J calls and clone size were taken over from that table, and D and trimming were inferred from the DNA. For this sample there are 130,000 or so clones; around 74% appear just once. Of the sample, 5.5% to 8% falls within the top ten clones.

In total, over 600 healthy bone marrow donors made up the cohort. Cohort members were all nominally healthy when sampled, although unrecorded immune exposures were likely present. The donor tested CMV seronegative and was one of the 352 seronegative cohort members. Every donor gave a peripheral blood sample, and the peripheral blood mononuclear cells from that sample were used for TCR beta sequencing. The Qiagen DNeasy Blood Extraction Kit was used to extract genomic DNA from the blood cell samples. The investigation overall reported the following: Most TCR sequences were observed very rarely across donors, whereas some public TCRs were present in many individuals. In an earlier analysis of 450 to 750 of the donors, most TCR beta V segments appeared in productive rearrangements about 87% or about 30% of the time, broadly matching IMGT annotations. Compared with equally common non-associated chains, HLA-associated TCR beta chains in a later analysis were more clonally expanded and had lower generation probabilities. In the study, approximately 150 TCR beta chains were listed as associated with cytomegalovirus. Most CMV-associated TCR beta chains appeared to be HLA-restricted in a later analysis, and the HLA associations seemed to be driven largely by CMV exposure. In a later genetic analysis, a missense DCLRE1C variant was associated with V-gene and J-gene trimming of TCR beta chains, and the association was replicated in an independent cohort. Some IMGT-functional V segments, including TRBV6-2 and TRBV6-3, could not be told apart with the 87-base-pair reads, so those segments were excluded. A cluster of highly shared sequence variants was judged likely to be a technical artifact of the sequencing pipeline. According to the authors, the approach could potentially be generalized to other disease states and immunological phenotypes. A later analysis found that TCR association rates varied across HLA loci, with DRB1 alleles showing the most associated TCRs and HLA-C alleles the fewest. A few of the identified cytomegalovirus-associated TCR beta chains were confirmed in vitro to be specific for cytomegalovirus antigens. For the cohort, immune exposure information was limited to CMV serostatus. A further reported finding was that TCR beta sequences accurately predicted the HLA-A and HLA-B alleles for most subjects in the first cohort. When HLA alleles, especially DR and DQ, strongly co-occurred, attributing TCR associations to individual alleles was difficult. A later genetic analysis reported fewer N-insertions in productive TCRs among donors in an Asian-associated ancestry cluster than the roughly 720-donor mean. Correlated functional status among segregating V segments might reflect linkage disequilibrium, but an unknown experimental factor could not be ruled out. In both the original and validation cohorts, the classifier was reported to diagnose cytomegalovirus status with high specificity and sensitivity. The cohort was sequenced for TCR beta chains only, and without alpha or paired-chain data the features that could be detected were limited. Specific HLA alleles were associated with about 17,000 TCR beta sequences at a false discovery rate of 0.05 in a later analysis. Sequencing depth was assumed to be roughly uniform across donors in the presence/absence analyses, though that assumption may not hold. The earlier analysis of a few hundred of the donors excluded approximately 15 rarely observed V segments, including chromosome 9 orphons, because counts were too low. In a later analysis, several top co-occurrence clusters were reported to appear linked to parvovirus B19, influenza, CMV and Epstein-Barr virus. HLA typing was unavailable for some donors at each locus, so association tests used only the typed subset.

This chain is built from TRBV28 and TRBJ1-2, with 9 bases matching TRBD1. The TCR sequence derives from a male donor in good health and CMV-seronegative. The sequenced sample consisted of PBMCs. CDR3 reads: CAQGTGMGGYTF. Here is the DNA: TGTGCTCAGGGGACAGGGATGGGAGGCTACACCTTC.